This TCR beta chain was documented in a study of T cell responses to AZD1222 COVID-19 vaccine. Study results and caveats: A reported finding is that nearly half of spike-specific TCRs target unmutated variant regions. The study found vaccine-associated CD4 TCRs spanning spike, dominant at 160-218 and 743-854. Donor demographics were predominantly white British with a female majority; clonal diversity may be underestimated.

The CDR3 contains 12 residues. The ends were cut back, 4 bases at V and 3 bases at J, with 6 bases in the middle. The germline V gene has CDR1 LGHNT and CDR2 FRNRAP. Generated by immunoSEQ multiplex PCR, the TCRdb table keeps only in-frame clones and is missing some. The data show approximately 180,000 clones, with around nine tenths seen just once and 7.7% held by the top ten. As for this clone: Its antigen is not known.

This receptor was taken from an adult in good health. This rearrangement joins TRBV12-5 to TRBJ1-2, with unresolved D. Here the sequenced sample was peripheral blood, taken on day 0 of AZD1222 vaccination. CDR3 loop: CASGYSYYGYTF. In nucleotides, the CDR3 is TGTGCTAGTGGTTACTCTTACTATGGCTACACCTTC.